The 20 T cell receptor beta chains reported below all come from one sample, sequenced in a study of blood T cell repertoires in COVID-19. Clones were read by immunoSEQ multiplex PCR, and TCRdb kept only the in-frame ones, dropping some. The sample contains a few hundred thousand clones, roughly 84% of which appear only once. The sequencing sample was made of PBMCs or T cells enriched from blood (not recorded which). Receptors were obtained from a woman between 35 and 50 years old who had recovered from COVID-19.

The chain couples TRBV5-6 to TRBJ2-7, with D perhaps matching TRBD2 (5 bases). This CDR3 contains 15 residues. V lost 0 bases and J 0 bases, leaving 10 bases between the germline ends. Germline V CDR1 and CDR2: SGHDT, YYEEEE. In DNA form, the CDR3 reads TGTGCCAGCAGCTTGGGTCCGGGGAGCTCCTACGAGCAGTACGTC. Amino acids: CASSLGPGSSYEQYV.

The chain recombines TRBV19 with TRBJ2-5, with D possibly matching TRBD2 (5 bases). Germline CDR1 is LNHDA and CDR2 is SQIVND (reference sequence). The germline V and J ends were trimmed by 3 bases and 10 bases, with 18 bases remaining between them. The CDR3 is 14 residues long. The CDR3 protein is CASSISVGLGVQYF. The CDR3 nucleotides are TGTGCCAGTAGTATTTCAGTTGGGCTCGGGGTCCAGTACTTC.

V usage is TRBV5-1 and J usage is TRBJ1-4; 8 nucleotides line up with TRBD1. The CDR3 consists of 15 residues. Germline V gene data show CDR1 as SGHRS and CDR2 as YFSETQ. V shed 5 bases and J 7 bases; nucleotides not matched to a gene: 10. The DNA of the CDR3 is TGCGCCAGCAGTTTGAGAGGACAGGGCGGTGAAAAACTGTTTTTT. Amino acid sequence: CASSLRGQGGEKLFF.

This chain joins TRBV3-1 (or the pseudogene TRBV3-2) and TRBJ2-7; a weak D match, TRBD2 (6 bases). The CDR3 sequence is 17 residues long. Germline V gives CDR1 LGHDT, CDR2 YNNKEL (reference sequence). The V end lost 6 bases, the J end lost 2 bases, and 23 bases lay between the germline ends. CDR3 amino acids: CASSLHVAGPSAYEQYF. The CDR3 DNA reads as TGTGCCAGCAGTCTCCATGTGGCGGGACCATCCGCCTACGAGCAGTACTTC.

V is TRBV7-2 and J is TRBJ1-2; the match to TRBD1 covers 7 bases. Germline values: CDR1 SGHTA, CDR2 FQGNSA. This CDR3 has 16 amino acids. With 3 bases clipped from V and 4 bases from J, the junction kept 11 bases outside the gene matches. The CDR3 DNA reads TGTGCCAGCAGCTTGGCGACCGGGACAGCTTCCTATGGCTACACCTTC. Translated, it gives CASSLATGTASYGYTF. The full variable domain, its missing parts supplied by reference TRBV7-2 and TRBJ1-2, is GAGVSQSPSNKVTEKGKDVELRCDPISGHTALYWYRQSLGQGLEFLIYFQGNSAPDKSGLPSDRFSAERTGGSVSTLTIQRTQQEDSAVYLCASSLATGTASYGYTFGSGTRLTVV.

This sequence joins TRBV11-2 and TRBJ1-2; tentative D call: TRBD1 (6 bases). Germline V gene sequence: CDR1 SGHAT, CDR2 FQNNGV. V was shortened by 5 bases and J by 5 bases, with 12 bases between the two germline ends. The CDR3 has 13 amino acids. The CDR3 spells CASSRSQGYGYTF. The CDR3 DNA is TGTGCCAGCAGCCGGAGCCAGGGGTATGGCTACACCTTC.

This chain joins TRBV24-1 and TRBJ2-6; the D gene is possibly TRBD1 (5 bases). This CDR3 is built from 16 residues. CDR1 is KGHDR, CDR2 SFDVKD, per germline. Trimming left V 4 bases short and J 2 bases short, with 11 bases between. The CDR3: CATSDYDRTGANVLTF. As DNA, the CDR3 is TGTGCCACCAGTGACTATGACAGAACTGGGGCCAACGTCCTGACTTTC.

The chain links TRBV21-1 to TRBJ2-7; the D segment call TRBD1 is taken from the table without a DNA check. TRBV21-1 is a pseudogene segment. This CDR3 has 16 residues. The chain's CDR3 is CASSPPRRDRADEQYV. The CDR3 DNA follows: TGTGCCAGCAGCCCTCCTAGGCGGGACAGGGCAGACGAGCAGTACGTC.

This clone appeared a single time. The chain links TRBV18 to TRBJ2-2, with a weak D call TRBD1 (5 bases). This CDR3 has 16 amino acids. Germline lookup yields CDR1 KGHSH and CDR2 LQKENI. Deletions cut 3 bases from V and 0 bases from J, with 11 bases between. CDR3: CASSPFDRANTGELFF. In nucleotides, the CDR3 is TGTGCCAGCTCACCCTTTGACAGAGCGAACACCGGGGAGCTGTTTTTT.

This clone has just a few counts. The genes are TRBV7-8 and TRBJ2-2; 9 bases agree with TRBD1. Trimming at V came to 5 bases and at J to 4 bases, leaving 11 bases not matched to a gene. This CDR3 comprises 17 residues. The germline CDR1 and CDR2 sequences are SGHVS and FQNEAQ. CDR3 nucleotide sequence: TGTGCCAGCAGCCGAGCTTACGGGACAGGGTCCACCGGGGAGCTGTTTTTT. Encoded protein: CASSRAYGTGSTGELFF.

The chain recombines TRBV6-5 with TRBJ1-6; D uncertain. The V gene's germline CDR1 is MNHEY and CDR2 SVGAGI. Trimming cost V 5 bases and J 10 bases, with 9 bases left between them. The CDR3 extends over 12 amino acids. CDR3 sequence: CASSTSNSPLHF. Here the CDR3 DNA reads TGTGCCAGCAGTACTTCAAACTCACCCCTCCACTTT.

The chain has TRBV11-2 and TRBJ2-1, with 7 positions matching TRBD2. The germline CDR1 and CDR2 sequences are SGHAT and FQNNGV. Trimming cost V 1 base and J 4 bases; bases outside gene matches: 7. The CDR3 totals 16 residues. The CDR3 loop is CASSLGLFSGYNEQFF. The CDR3 DNA follows: TGTGCCAGCAGCTTAGGGTTGTTTAGCGGGTACAATGAGCAGTTCTTC.

This rearrangement joins TRBV18 to TRBJ2-2; D unresolved. Germline CDR1 and CDR2: KGHSH and LQKENI. The CDR3 runs 15 residues. Deletions cut 3 bases from V and 2 bases from J, with 10 bases between. Written as DNA, the CDR3 is TGTGCCAGCTCACCGGCGGAAGCTAACACCGGGGAGCTGTTTTTT. Translating gives CASSPAEANTGELFF.

There are a few counts of this clone. V usage is TRBV11-2 and J usage is TRBJ1-1, with D unclear. Germline V gene lookup returns CDR1 SGHAT and CDR2 FQNNGV. The CDR3 is 15 amino acids. The ends were cut back, 5 bases at V and 5 bases at J, with 18 bases in the middle. The chain's CDR3 is CASSQSRRGGTEAFF. In nucleotides, the CDR3 is TGTGCCAGCAGCCAATCCAGGCGCGGAGGGACTGAAGCTTTCTTT.

This clone appeared once. This chain joins TRBV7-2 and TRBJ2-3, with 14 bases fitting TRBD2. V lost 5 bases, J lost 3 bases, and 10 bases stayed unmatched. CDR3 length: 18 amino acids. CDR1 and CDR2 (germline): SGHTA, FQGNSA. CDR3 in DNA: TGTGCCAGCAGCCCTGGGACTAGCGGGAGATATTTTACAGATACGCAGTATTTT. It yields the protein CASSPGTSGRYFTDTQYF.

The chain is built from TRBV3-1 (or the pseudogene TRBV3-2) and TRBJ1-3, with 7 bases lining up with TRBD1. With 3 bases clipped from V and 4 bases from J, the junction kept 3 bases outside the gene matches. In germline, CDR1 is LGHDT, CDR2 YNNKEL (reference sequence). The CDR3 runs to 14 residues. The CDR3 loop is CASSHRGPGNTIYF. The CDR3 DNA reads as TGTGCCAGCAGCCATAGGGGGCCCGGAAACACCATATATTTT.

The chain recombines TRBV10-2 with TRBJ2-1, with D uncertain. The ends were cut back, 6 bases at V and 5 bases at J, with 11 bases in the middle. Germline values: CDR1 WSHSY, CDR2 SAAADI. This CDR3 contains 13 residues. CDR3: CASSLRSHNEQFF. CDR3 DNA sequence: TGCGCCAGCAGCCTCAGAAGTCACAATGAGCAGTTCTTC.

The chain has TRBV6-5 and TRBJ2-7; TRBD2 aligns across 13 bases. The germline V gene has CDR1 MNHEY and CDR2 SVGAGI. This CDR3 is built from 14 residues. V trimming: 7 bases; J trimming: 4 bases; junction bases outside the gene matches: 4. The CDR3 protein is CASTRTSGSYEQYF. CDR3 bases: TGTGCCAGCACGCGGACTAGCGGGAGTTACGAGCAGTACTTC.

This chain uses TRBV5-1 with TRBJ1-1; 7 bases match TRBD1. This CDR3 spans 15 amino acids. With V trimmed by 4 bases and J by 3 bases, 9 bases remained unmatched. Germline lookup yields CDR1 SGHRS and CDR2 YFSETQ. The CDR3 region is CASSPFGTEDTEAFF. The DNA of the CDR3 is TGCGCCAGCAGCCCCTTCGGGACAGAGGACACTGAAGCTTTCTTT.

The rearrangement links TRBV5-5 to TRBJ2-2; 9 bases match TRBD1. This CDR3 comprises 17 residues. With 4 bases clipped from V and 5 bases from J, the junction kept 12 bases outside the gene matches. Germline lookup yields CDR1 SGHKS and CDR2 YYEKEE (reference sequence). The CDR3 DNA is TGTGCCAGCAGCGTACGTCTACAGGGGGCAAAAACCGGGGAGCTGTTTTTT. Its translation is CASSVRLQGAKTGELFF.